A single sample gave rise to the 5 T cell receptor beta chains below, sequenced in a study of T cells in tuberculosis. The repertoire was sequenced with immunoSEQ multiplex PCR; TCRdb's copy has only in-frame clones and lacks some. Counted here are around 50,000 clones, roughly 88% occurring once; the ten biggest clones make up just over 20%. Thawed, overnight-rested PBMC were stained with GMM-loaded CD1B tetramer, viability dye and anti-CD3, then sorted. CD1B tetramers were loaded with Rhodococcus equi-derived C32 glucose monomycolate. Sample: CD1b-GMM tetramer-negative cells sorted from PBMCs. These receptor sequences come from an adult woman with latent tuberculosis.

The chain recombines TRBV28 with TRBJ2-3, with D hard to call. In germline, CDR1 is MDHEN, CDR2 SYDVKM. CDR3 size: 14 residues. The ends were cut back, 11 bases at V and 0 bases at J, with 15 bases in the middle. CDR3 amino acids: CAAGFPTSTDTQYF. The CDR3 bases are TGTGCCGCAGGCTTCCCTACTAGCACAGATACGCAGTATTTT.

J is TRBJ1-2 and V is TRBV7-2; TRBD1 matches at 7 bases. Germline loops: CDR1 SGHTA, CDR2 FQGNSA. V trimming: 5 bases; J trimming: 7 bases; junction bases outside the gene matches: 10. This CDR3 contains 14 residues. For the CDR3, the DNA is TGTGCCAGCAGCCGAGGGGGCCCTCTATTTGGCTACACCTTC. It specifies CASSRGGPLFGYTF.

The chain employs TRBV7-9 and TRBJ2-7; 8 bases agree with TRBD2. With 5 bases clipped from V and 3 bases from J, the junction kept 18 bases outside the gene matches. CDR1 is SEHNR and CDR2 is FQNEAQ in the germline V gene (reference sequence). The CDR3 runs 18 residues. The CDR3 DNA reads TGTGCCAGCAGCGATCTTACCCCCCGGGGGGGCCCAGACTACGAGCAGTACTTC. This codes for CASSDLTPRGGPDYEQYF.

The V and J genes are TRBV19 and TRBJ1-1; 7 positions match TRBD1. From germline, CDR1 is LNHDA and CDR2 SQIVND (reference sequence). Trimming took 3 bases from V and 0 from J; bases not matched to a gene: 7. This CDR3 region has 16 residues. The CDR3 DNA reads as TGTGCCAGTAGTATTAGGGGGCCGCCGGTGAACACTGAAGCTTTCTTT. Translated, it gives CASSIRGPPVNTEAFF.

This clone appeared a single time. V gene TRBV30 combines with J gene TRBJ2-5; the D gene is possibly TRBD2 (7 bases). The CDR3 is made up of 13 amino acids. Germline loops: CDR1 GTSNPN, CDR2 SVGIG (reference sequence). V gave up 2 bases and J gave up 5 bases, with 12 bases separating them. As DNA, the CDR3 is TGTGCCTGGAGTCGGCGCGGGGGCGAGACCCAGTACTTC. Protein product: CAWSRRGGETQYF. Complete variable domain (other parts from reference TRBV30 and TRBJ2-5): SQTIHQWPATLVQPVGSPLSLECTVEGTSNPNLYWYRQAAGRGLQLLFYSVGIGQISSEVPQNLSASRPQDRQFILSSKKLLLSDSGFYLCAWSRRGGETQYFGPGTRLLVL.